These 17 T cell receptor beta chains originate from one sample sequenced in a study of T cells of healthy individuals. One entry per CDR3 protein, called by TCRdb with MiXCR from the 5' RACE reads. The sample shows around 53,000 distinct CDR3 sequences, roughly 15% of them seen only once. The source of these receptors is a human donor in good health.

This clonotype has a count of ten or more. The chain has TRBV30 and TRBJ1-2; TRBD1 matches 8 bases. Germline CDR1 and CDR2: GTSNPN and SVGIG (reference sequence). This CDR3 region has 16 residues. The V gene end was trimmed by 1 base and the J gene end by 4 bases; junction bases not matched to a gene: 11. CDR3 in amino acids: CAWSDPSGTGTYGYTF. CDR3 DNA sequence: TGTGCCTGGAGTGACCCATCCGGGACAGGTACCTATGGCTACACCTTC.

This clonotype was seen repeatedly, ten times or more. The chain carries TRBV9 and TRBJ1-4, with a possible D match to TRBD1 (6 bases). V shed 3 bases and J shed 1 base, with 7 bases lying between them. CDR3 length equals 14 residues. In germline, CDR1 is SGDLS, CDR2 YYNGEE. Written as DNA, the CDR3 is TGTGCCAGCAGCGCAGGGGTAACTAATGAAAAACTGTTTTTT. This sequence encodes CASSAGVTNEKLFF.

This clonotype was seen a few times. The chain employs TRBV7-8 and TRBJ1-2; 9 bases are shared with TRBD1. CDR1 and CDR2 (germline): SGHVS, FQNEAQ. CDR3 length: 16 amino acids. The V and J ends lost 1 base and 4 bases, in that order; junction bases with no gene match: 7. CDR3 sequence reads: CASSLDATGGVYGYTF. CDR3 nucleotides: TGTGCCAGCAGCTTAGACGCTACAGGGGGCGTCTATGGCTACACCTTC. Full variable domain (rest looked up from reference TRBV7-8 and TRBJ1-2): GAGVSQSPRYKVAKRGQDVALRCDPISGHVSLFWYQQALGQGPEFLTYFQNEAQLDKSGLPSDRFFAERPEGSVSTLKIQRTQQEDSAVYLCASSLDATGGVYGYTFGSGTRLTVV.

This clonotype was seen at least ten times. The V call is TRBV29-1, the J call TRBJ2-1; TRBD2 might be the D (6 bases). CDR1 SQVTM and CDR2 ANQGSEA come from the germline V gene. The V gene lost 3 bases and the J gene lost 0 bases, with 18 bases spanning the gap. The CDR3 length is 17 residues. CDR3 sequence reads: CSVEGGRDWGSYNEQFF. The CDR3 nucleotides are TGCAGCGTTGAGGGGGGTAGGGATTGGGGCTCCTACAATGAGCAGTTCTTC.

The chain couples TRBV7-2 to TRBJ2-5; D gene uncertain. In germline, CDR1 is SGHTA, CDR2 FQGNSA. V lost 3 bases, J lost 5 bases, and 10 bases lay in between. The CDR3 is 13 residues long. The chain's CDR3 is CASSFRLGETQYF. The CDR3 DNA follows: TGTGCCAGCAGCTTCCGGTTAGGGGAGACCCAGTACTTC.

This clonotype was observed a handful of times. This chain's CDR3 is CASSESDRGAFF. DNA of the CDR3: TGTGCCAGCAGTGAATCGGACAGGGGGGCTTTCTTT. The chain carries TRBV25-1 and TRBJ1-1; 10 bases line up with TRBD1. After removal of 1 base from V and 11 bases from J, the junction contained 1 base not matched to a gene. Germline V gene lookup returns CDR1 MGHDK and CDR2 SYGVNS. CDR3 length equals 12 residues.

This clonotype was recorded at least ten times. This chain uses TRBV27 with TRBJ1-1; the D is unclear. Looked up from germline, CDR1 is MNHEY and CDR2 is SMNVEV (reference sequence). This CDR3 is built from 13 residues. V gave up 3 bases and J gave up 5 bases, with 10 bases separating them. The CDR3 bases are TGTGCCAGCAGTTTGGAAGTTGGGACTGAAGCTTTCTTT. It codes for CASSLEVGTEAFF.

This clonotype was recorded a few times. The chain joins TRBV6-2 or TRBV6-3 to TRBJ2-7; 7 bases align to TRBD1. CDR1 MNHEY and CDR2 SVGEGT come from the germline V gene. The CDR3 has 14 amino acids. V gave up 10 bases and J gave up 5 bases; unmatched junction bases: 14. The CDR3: CANGFLQGIDEQYF. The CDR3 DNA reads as TGTGCCAACGGATTTTTACAGGGGATCGACGAGCAGTACTTC.

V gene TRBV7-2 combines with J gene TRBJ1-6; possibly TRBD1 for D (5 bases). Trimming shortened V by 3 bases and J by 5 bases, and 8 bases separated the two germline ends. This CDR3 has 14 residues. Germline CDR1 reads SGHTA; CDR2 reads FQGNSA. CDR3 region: CASSLARDNSPLHF. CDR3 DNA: TGTGCCAGCAGCTTGGCCAGGGATAATTCACCCCTCCACTTT.

The CDR3 nucleotides read TGCGCCAGCAGCCCCTTAGCTGGAACAGATACGCAGTATTTT. Translated: CASSPLAGTDTQYF. This sequence joins TRBV5-1 and TRBJ2-3; D gene unclear. The CDR3 covers 14 residues. The V gene's germline CDR1 is SGHRS and CDR2 YFSETQ. Deletions cut 4 bases from V and 3 bases from J, with 12 bases between. Full variable domain (rest looked up from reference TRBV5-1 and TRBJ2-3): KAGVTQTPRYLIKTRGQQVTLSCSPISGHRSVSWYQQTPGQGLQFLFEYFSETQRNKGNFPGRFSGRQFSNSRSEMNVSTLELGDSALYLCASSPLAGTDTQYFGPGTRLTVL.

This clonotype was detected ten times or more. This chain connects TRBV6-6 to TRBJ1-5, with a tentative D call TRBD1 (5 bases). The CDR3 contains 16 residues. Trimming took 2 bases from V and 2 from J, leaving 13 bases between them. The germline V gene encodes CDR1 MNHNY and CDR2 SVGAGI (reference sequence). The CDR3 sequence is CASSYPAGGGNQPQHF. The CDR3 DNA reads TGTGCCAGCAGTTACCCGGCTGGGGGAGGCAATCAGCCCCAGCATTTT.

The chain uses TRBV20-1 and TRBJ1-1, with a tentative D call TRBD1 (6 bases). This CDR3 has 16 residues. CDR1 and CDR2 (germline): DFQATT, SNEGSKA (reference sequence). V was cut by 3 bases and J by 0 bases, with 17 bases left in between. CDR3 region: CSASKGGWRMNTEAFF. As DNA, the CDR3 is TGCAGTGCTAGCAAGGGGGGCTGGCGAATGAACACTGAAGCTTTCTTT.

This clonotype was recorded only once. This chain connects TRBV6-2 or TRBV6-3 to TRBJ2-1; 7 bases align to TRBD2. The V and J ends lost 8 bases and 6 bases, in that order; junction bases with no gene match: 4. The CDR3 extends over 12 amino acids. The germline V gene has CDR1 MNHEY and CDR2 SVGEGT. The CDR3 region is CASQSGTNEQFF. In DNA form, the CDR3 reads TGTGCCAGCCAGAGCGGGACCAATGAGCAGTTCTTC.

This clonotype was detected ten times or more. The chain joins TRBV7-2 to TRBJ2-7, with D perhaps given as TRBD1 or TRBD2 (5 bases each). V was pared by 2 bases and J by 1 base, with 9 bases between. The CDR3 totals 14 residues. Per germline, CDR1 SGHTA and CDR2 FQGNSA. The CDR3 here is CASSLPGRSYEQYF. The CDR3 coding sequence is TGTGCCAGCAGCTTACCGGGACGGTCCTACGAGCAGTACTTC.

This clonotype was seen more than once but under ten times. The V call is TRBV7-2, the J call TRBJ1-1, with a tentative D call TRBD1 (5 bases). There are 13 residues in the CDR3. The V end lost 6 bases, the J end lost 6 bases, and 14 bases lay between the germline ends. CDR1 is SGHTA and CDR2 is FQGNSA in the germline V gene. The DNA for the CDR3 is TGTGCCAGCAGTAGCAGGGTTGTAGCTGAAGCTTTCTTT. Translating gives CASSSRVVAEAFF.

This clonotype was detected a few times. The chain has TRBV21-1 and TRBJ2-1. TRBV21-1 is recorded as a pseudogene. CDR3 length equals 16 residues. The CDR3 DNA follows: TGTGCCAGCACCTCGTTTGTGGGGAGCTCCTACAATGAGCAGTTCTTC. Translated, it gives CASTSFVGSSYNEQFF.

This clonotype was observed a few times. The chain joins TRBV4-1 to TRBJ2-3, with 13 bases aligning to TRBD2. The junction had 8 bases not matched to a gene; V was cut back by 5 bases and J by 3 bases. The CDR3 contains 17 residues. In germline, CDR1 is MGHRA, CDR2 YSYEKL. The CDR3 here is CASSVVPGLAGTDTQYF. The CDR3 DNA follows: TGCGCCAGCAGCGTCGTTCCGGGACTAGCGGGGACAGATACGCAGTATTTT.